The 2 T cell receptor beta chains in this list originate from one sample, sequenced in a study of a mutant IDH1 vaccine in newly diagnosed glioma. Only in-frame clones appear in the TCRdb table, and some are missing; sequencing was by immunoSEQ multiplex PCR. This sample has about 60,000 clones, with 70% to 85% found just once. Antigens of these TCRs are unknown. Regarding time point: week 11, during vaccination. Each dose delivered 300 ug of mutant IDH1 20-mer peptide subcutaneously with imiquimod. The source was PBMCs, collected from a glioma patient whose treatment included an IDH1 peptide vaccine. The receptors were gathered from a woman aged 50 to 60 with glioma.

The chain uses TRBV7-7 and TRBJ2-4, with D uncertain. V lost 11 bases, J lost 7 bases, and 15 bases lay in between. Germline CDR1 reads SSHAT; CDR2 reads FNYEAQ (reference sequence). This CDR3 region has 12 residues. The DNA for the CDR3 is TGTGCCTGGGCCCAGGCCCCGAACATTCAGTACTTC. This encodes CAWAQAPNIQYF. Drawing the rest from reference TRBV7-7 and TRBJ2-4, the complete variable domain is GAGVSQSPRYKVTKRGQDVTLRCDPISSHATLYWYQQALGQGPEFLTYFNYEAQPDKSGLPSDRFSAERPEGSISTLTIQRTEQRDSAMYRCAWAQAPNIQYFGAGTRLSVL.

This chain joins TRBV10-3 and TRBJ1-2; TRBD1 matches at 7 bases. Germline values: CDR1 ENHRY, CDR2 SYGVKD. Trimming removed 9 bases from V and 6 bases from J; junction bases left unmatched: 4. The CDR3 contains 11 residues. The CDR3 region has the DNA TGTGCCATTGGGGACAGTGATGGCTACACCTTC. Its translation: CAIGDSDGYTF.